A single sample gave rise to the 27 T cell receptor beta chains below, sequenced in a study of response to subunit inactivated influenza vaccine. TCRdb re-analysed the RT-PCR reads in MiXCR, keeping a single row per CDR3 protein. The repertoire holds 490,000 or so distinct CDR3 sequences, with 6% to 9% as singletons. The sequenced sample was PBMCs from blood, obtained 23 to 25 months after vaccination. All receptors derive from a man aged 45 to 70 who received an inactivated influenza vaccine.

In this sample, this clonotype turned up many times. The gene calls are TRBV4-3 and TRBJ1-1, with a weak D call TRBD1 (6 bases). There are 14 residues in the CDR3. Between the trimmed V and J ends, which lost 4 bases and 8 bases, there was a span of 17 bases. Germline CDR1 and CDR2: LGHNA and YSLEER. The CDR3 nucleotides read TGCGCCAGCAGCCGGGGGACAAACCCCTCCGAAGCTTTCTTT. Amino acids: CASSRGTNPSEAFF.

The chain combines TRBV11-1 with TRBJ2-3, with D perhaps TRBD2 (6 bases). Trimming removed 0 bases from V and 1 base from J, with 8 bases in between. Germline assignment: CDR1 SGHAT and CDR2 FQDESV (reference sequence). CDR3 size: 15 residues. The CDR3 is CASSLALARTDTQYF. DNA of the CDR3: TGTGCCAGCAGCTTAGCTCTAGCGCGCACAGATACGCAGTATTTT.

This clonotype occurred many times. The junction departs from germline at one end; a sequencing error may be responsible. V is TRBV12-3 or TRBV12-4 and J is TRBJ2-1; 9 bases fit TRBD1. This CDR3 has 11 residues. The CDR3 DNA is TGTGCCAGCAGTACGGGACAGGGAATAATCTTC. It yields the protein CASSTGQGIIF.

This clonotype was counted only a few times. The rearrangement uses TRBV7-6 and TRBJ1-1; TRBD1 agrees at 9 bases. After removal of 4 bases from V and 5 bases from J, the junction contained 8 bases not matched to a gene. The CDR3 sequence is 15 residues long. Germline assignment: CDR1 SGHVS and CDR2 FNYEAQ. CDR3 DNA: TGTGCCAGCAGCTCGGCGGGACAGGGCAGGACTGAAGCTTTCTTT. This sequence encodes CASSSAGQGRTEAFF.

This clonotype has a count of ten or more. V usage is TRBV5-6 and J usage is TRBJ2-1, with D tentatively TRBD1 (6 bases). The germline CDR1 and CDR2 sequences are SGHDT and YYEEEE. Between the trimmed V and J ends, which lost 3 bases and 4 bases, there was a span of 20 bases. This CDR3 spans 17 amino acids. The CDR3 protein is CASSYDYLGQSYNEQFF. CDR3 in DNA: TGTGCCAGCAGCTACGACTACCTGGGACAAAGTTACAATGAGCAGTTCTTC.

This clonotype occurred many times. This chain uses TRBV28 with TRBJ2-1, with D unclear. Germline loops: CDR1 MDHEN, CDR2 SYDVKM. CDR3 size: 16 residues. The germline V and J ends were trimmed by 2 bases and 0 bases, with 11 bases remaining between them. CDR3 in amino acids: CASSLVGLSSYNEQFF. In DNA form, the CDR3 reads TGTGCCAGCAGTTTAGTCGGCCTTAGCTCCTACAATGAGCAGTTCTTC.

V and J are TRBV10-3 and TRBJ2-5, with 9 bases fitting TRBD1. The CDR3 extends over 15 amino acids. Germline lookup yields CDR1 ENHRY and CDR2 SYGVKD. Trimming cost V 5 bases and J 1 base; bases outside gene matches: 5. CDR3 residues: CAISPGTGTQETQYF. For the CDR3, the DNA is TGTGCCATCAGTCCCGGGACAGGGACCCAAGAGACCCAGTACTTC.

The V and J genes are TRBV14 and TRBJ2-1; D gene ambiguous. The V gene lost 0 bases and the J gene lost 0 bases, with 12 bases spanning the gap. The CDR3 has 17 residues. CDR1 SGHDN and CDR2 FVKESK come from the germline V gene. The CDR3 coding sequence is TGTGCCAGCAGCCAAGAATGGGTGGCTTCCTCCTACAATGAGCAGTTCTTC. The encoded protein is CASSQEWVASSYNEQFF.

This clonotype was detected only a few times. The chain employs TRBV27 and TRBJ2-7; D possibly uses TRBD1 or TRBD2 (5 bases each). The CDR3 spans 15 residues. The germline CDR1 and CDR2 sequences are MNHEY and SMNVEV (reference sequence). V lost 7 bases and J 5 bases, leaving 21 bases between the germline ends. CDR3 sequence reads: CASTLRRQGRDEQYF. The CDR3 bases are TGTGCCAGCACCCTAAGGAGGCAGGGTAGGGACGAGCAGTACTTC.

This CDR3 is CASTPGGPDNTEAFF. In DNA, the CDR3 is TGTGCCAGCACCCCAGGAGGGCCAGACAACACTGAAGCTTTCTTT. J is TRBJ1-1 and V is TRBV7-9; no definite D call. V was shortened by 7 bases and J by 2 bases, with 17 bases between the two germline ends. Per germline, CDR1 SEHNR and CDR2 FQNEAQ (reference sequence). This CDR3 is built from 15 residues.

Ten or more counts support this clonotype. V gene TRBV6-1 combines with J gene TRBJ2-7, with TRBD2 matching 9 bases. The length of the CDR3 is 15 residues. V was clipped by 5 bases and J by 6 bases; unmatched bases: 11. Germline-derived CDR1 and CDR2 are MNHNS and SASEGT. The CDR3, as DNA: TGTGCCAGCAGTCGGGGGCTAGCGGGGATTGTCGAGCAGTACTTC. Its translation is CASSRGLAGIVEQYF.

In this sample, this clonotype turned up many times. This chain links TRBV18 with TRBJ2-7; D unclear. Germline V gene data show CDR1 as KGHSH and CDR2 as LQKENI. The CDR3 spans 13 residues. Trimming took off 0 bases at V and 0 bases at J, with 3 bases between the two ends. The DNA of the CDR3 is TGTGCCAGCTCACCACCGAGCTCCTACGAGCAGTACTTC. Amino acid sequence: CASSPPSSYEQYF.

This clonotype showed up many times. The rearrangement joins TRBV4-2 to TRBJ2-7; D gene uncertain. CDR1 is LGHNA and CDR2 is YNFKEQ in the germline V gene. The V and J ends lost 4 bases and 5 bases respectively, with 12 bases between them. The CDR3 runs to 13 residues. The CDR3 DNA reads as TGTGCCAGCAGCCTTAAACCGTCGGACGAGCAGTACTTC. Encoded protein: CASSLKPSDEQYF.

This clonotype was recorded a few times. The chain combines TRBV6-5 with TRBJ2-5, with D perhaps matching TRBD2 (5 bases). Trimming removed 0 bases at V and 5 bases at J, with 10 bases between. Per the germline V gene, CDR1 is MNHEY and CDR2 is SVGAGI. There are 14 residues in the CDR3. The CDR3 region has the DNA TGTGCCAGCAGTTACTCCCGGGGTCAGGAGACCCAGTACTTC. Amino acids: CASSYSRGQETQYF.

In regard to this clonotype: A read error is possible here, since a much larger clone lies one base away. The genes are TRBV4-2 and TRBJ2-1; TRBD2 matches at 11 bases. The trim removed 5 bases at V and 8 bases at J, leaving 8 bases unmatched. Germline CDR1 is LGHNA and CDR2 is YNFKEQ. The CDR3 is 15 residues long. The CDR3 bases are TGTGCCAGCAGCAAGCTAGCGGGAGGAAACGATGAGCAGTTCTTC. Amino acid sequence: CASSKLAGGNDEQFF.

This clonotype was counted only a few times. This chain uses TRBV25-1 with TRBJ2-1; D possibly corresponds to TRBD2 (7 bases). The germline V and J ends were trimmed by 2 bases and 4 bases, with 21 bases remaining between them. Germline assignment: CDR1 MGHDK and CDR2 SYGVNS. The CDR3 runs 18 residues. CDR3 nucleotides: TGTGCCAGCAGTGAACTATGGGGGGGCGCCGGGGTATACAATGAGCAGTTCTTC. It encodes CASSELWGGAGVYNEQFF.

CDR3 region: CASSQSRRNPLEQYF. The CDR3 DNA sequence: TGCGCCAGCAGCCAGAGCAGGAGAAACCCTCTCGAGCAGTACTTC. The rearrangement joins TRBV4-3 to TRBJ2-7; D is ambiguous. The CDR3 spans 15 residues. V was clipped by 3 bases and J by 6 bases, with 18 bases between them. The V gene's germline CDR1 is LGHNA and CDR2 YSLEER.

This clonotype has ten or more counts. The rearrangement uses TRBV2 and TRBJ1-1; D uncertain. This CDR3 region has 12 residues. Between the trimmed V and J ends, which lost 8 bases and 5 bases, there was a span of 12 bases. The germline V gene has CDR1 SNHLY and CDR2 FYNNEI. This chain's CDR3 is CASVSPPTEAFF. The DNA of the CDR3 is TGTGCCAGCGTCAGTCCCCCGACTGAAGCTTTCTTT.

There are many counts of this clonotype. V is TRBV12-3 or TRBV12-4 and J is TRBJ2-1; 10 bases align to TRBD2. V lost 5 bases, J lost 15 bases, and 7 bases stayed unmatched. There are 12 residues in the CDR3. The CDR3 spells CASSILAGVTFF. CDR3 sequence (DNA): TGTGCCAGCAGTATCCTAGCGGGGGTCACGTTCTTC.

This clonotype was detected only a few times. The genes are TRBV20-1 and TRBJ2-5, with a weak D call TRBD1 (6 bases). V lost 2 bases to trimming and J lost 4 bases, with 17 bases between them. The germline CDR1 and CDR2 sequences are DFQATT and SNEGSKA (reference sequence). CDR3 length equals 15 residues. The chain's CDR3 is CSARNRVAIRETQYF. The CDR3 bases are TGCAGTGCTAGAAACAGGGTGGCTATTCGAGAGACCCAGTACTTC.

This chain connects TRBV10-3 to TRBJ2-7; D is possibly TRBD1 (5 bases). V gave up 10 bases and J gave up 0 bases, with 13 bases separating them. The CDR3 is made up of 13 amino acids. The germline V gene encodes CDR1 ENHRY and CDR2 SYGVKD. In DNA form, the CDR3 reads TGTGCCACCCTGGACATCGACTCCTACGAGCAGTACTTC. Its protein product is CATLDIDSYEQYF.

V is TRBV5-1 and J is TRBJ1-1, with D possibly being TRBD1 (6 bases). Deletions cut 4 bases from V and 4 bases from J, with 14 bases between. This CDR3 is 14 amino acids long. CDR1 SGHRS and CDR2 YFSETQ come from the germline V gene. CDR3 in amino acids: CASSPGAGSTEAFF. The CDR3 region has the DNA TGCGCCAGCAGCCCAGGGGCGGGGAGCACTGAAGCTTTCTTT. The variable domain in full, completed from reference TRBV5-1 and TRBJ1-1, reads KAGVTQTPRYLIKTRGQQVTLSCSPISGHRSVSWYQQTPGQGLQFLFEYFSETQRNKGNFPGRFSGRQFSNSRSEMNVSTLELGDSALYLCASSPGAGSTEAFFGQGTRLTVV.

This clonotype was seen ten or more times. The CDR3 nucleotides read TGTGCCAGCAGCCAAGATCGTTTAAGCTACACCTTC. Protein: CASSQDRLSYTF. The genes are TRBV14 and TRBJ1-2; D not certain. The CDR3 loop spans 12 amino acids. Looked up from germline, CDR1 is SGHDN and CDR2 is FVKESK. V gave up 0 bases and J gave up 9 bases, with 8 bases separating them. The full variable domain, its missing parts supplied by reference TRBV14 and TRBJ1-2, is EAGVTQFPSHSVIEKGQTVTLRCDPISGHDNLYWYRRVMGKEIKFLLHFVKESKQDESGMPNNRFLAERTGGTYSTLKVQPAELEDSGVYFCASSQDRLSYTFGSGTRLTVV.

With regard to this clonotype: It may be a read error: a sequence one base away is much more abundant. V gene TRBV5-1 combines with J gene TRBJ2-7; a weak D match, TRBD1 (5 bases). The CDR3 consists of 14 residues. Looked up from germline, CDR1 is SGHRS and CDR2 is YFSETQ. CDR3 residues: CAGSLATAAYEQYF. The CDR3 bases are TGCGCCGGCAGCTTGGCGACAGCAGCTTACGAGCAGTACTTC.

This clonotype was observed many times. The chain recombines TRBV12-3 or TRBV12-4 with TRBJ2-7, with TRBD2 matching over 8 bases. V lost 4 bases to trimming and J lost 4 bases; unmatched junction nucleotides: 9. There are 15 residues in the CDR3. CDR3 DNA sequence: TGTGCCAGCAGTTCCGGTGGGTTAGCGGGATACGAGCAGTACTTC. It encodes CASSSGGLAGYEQYF.

In this sample, this clonotype turned up a few times. The V and J genes are TRBV28 and TRBJ2-7; possible D gene TRBD1, 5 bases. This CDR3 is built from 13 residues. Germline CDR1 reads MDHEN; CDR2 reads SYDVKM. The CDR3 loop is CATAGPPPYEQYF. CDR3 nucleotides: TGTGCTACGGCAGGGCCCCCCCCCTACGAGCAGTACTTC.

A few counts support this clonotype. The rearrangement uses TRBV6-2 or TRBV6-3 and TRBJ2-1; perhaps TRBD2 as D (5 bases). Germline V gene lookup returns CDR1 MNHEY and CDR2 SVGEGT. The CDR3 runs to 16 residues. Trimming took off 0 bases at V and 4 bases at J, with 13 bases between the two ends. The CDR3, as DNA: TGTGCCAGCAGTTACTCAAGCGGTGATTTTTACAATGAGCAGTTCTTC. It translates to CASSYSSGDFYNEQFF.